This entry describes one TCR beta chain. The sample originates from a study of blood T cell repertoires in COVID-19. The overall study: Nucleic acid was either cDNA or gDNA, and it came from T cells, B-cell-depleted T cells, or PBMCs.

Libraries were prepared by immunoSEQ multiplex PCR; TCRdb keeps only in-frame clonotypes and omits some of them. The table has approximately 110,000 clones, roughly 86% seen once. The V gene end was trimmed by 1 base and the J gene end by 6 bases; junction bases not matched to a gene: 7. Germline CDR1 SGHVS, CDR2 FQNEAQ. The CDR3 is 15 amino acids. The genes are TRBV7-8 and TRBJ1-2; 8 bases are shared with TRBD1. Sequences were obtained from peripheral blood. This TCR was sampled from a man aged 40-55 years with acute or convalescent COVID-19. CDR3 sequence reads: CASSLDSGGADGYTF. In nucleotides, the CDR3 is TGTGCCAGCAGCTTAGATTCAGGGGGCGCCGATGGCTACACCTTC.